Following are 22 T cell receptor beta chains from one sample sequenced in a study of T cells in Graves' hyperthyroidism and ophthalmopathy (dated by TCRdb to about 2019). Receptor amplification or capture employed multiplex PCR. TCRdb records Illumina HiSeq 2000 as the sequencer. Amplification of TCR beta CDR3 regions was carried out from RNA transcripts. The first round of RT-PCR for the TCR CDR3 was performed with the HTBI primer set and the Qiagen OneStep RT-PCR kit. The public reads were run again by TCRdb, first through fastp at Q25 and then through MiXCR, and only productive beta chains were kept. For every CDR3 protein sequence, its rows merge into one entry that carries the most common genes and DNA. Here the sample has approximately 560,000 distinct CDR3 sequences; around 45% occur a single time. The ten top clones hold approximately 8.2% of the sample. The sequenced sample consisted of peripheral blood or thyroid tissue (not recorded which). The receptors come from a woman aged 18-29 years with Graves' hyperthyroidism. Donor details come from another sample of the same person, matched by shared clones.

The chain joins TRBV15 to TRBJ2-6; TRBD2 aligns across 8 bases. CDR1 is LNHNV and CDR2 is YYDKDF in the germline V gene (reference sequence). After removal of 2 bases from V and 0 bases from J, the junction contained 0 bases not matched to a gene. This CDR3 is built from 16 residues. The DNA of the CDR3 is TGTGCCACCAGCAGACTAGCGGGCTCTGGGGCCAACGTCCTGACTTTC. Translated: CATSRLAGSGANVLTF.

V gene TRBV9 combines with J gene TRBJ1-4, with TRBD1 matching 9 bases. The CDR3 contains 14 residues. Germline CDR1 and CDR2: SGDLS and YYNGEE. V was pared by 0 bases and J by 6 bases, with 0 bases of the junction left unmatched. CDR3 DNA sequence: TGTGCCAGCAGCGTAGGGGACAGGGATGAAAAACTGTTTTTT. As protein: CASSVGDRDEKLFF.

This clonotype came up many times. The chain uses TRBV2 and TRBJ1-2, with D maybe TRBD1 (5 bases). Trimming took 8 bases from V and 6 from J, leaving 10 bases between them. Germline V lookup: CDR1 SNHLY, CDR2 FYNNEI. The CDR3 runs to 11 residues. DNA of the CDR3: TGTGCCAGCGGGACGGGAGATGGCTACACCTTC. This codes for CASGTGDGYTF.

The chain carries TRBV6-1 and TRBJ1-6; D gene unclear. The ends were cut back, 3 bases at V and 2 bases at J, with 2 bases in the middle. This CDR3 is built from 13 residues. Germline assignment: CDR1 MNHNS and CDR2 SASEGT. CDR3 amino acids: CASSETYNSPLHF. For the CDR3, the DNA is TGTGCCAGCAGTGAGACCTATAATTCACCCCTCCACTTT.

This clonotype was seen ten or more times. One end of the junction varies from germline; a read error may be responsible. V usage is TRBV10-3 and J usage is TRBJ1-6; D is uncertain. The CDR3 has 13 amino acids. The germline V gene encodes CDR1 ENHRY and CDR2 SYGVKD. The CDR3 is CASSEGRESPLHF. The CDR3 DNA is TGTGCCAGCAGTGAAGGACGGGAATCACCCCTCCACTTT.

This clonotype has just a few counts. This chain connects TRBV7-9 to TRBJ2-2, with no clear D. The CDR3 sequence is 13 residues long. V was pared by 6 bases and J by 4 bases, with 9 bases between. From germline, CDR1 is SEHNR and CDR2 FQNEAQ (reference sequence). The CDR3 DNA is TGTGCCAGCAGATCAGACGCCACCGGGGAGCTGTTTTTT. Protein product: CASRSDATGELFF.

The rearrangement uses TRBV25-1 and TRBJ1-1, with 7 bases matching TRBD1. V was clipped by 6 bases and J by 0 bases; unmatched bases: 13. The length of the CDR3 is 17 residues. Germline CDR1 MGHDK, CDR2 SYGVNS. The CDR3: CASSPVYRGKLNTEAFF. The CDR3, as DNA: TGTGCCAGCAGCCCGGTTTACAGGGGAAAATTGAACACTGAAGCTTTCTTT.

CDR3 sequence: CASSYTVGETDTQYF. As DNA, the CDR3 is TGTGCCAGCAGCTACACAGTAGGTGAAACAGATACGCAGTATTTT. The V and J genes are TRBV11-1 and TRBJ2-3; D ambiguous. The CDR3 has 15 amino acids. V lost 4 bases, J lost 3 bases, and 14 bases lay in between. The germline gives CDR1 SGHAT, CDR2 FQDESV (reference sequence).

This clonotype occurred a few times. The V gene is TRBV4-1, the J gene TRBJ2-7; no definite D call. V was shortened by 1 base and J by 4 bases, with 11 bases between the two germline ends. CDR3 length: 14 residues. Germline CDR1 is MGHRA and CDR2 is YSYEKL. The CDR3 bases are TGCGCCAGCAGCCAAGCAGGCAGACGTTACGAGCAGTACTTC. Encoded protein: CASSQAGRRYEQYF.

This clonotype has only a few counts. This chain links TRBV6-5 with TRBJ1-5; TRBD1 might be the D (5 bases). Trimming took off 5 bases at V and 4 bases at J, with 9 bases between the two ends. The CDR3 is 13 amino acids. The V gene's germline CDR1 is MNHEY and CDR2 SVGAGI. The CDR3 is CASSIRQNQPQHF. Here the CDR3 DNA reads TGTGCCAGCAGTATCCGACAGAATCAGCCCCAGCATTTT.

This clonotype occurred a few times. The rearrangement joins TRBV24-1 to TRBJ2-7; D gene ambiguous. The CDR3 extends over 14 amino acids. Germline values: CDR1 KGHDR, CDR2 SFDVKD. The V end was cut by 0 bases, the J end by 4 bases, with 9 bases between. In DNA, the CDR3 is TGTGCCACCAGTGATTTGCAGACAATTTACGAGCAGTACTTC. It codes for CATSDLQTIYEQYF.

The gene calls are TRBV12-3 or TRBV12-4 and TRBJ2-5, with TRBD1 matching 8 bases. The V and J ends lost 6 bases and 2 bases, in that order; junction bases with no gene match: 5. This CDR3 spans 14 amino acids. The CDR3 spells CASRPNRGQETQYF. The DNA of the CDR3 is TGTGCCAGCAGACCCAACAGGGGGCAAGAGACCCAGTACTTC.

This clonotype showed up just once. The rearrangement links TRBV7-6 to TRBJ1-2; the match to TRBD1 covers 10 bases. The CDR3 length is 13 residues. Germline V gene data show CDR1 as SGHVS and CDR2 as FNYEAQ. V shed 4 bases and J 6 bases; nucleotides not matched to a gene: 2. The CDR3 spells CASSWGTGDGYTF. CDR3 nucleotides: TGTGCCAGCAGCTGGGGGACAGGGGATGGCTACACCTTC.

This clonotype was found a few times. CDR3 bases: TGTGCCAGCAGCCCCCGGGACGGAGTTTATGGCTACACCTTC. It yields the protein CASSPRDGVYGYTF. The chain recombines TRBV2 with TRBJ1-2, with D possibly being TRBD1 (5 bases). The V and J ends lost 6 bases and 5 bases respectively, with 16 bases between them. The CDR3 sequence is 14 residues long. Germline values: CDR1 SNHLY, CDR2 FYNNEI. Filled out from reference TRBV2 and TRBJ1-2, the complete variable domain reads EPEVTQTPSHQVTQMGQEVILRCVPISNHLYFYWYRQILGQKVEFLVSFYNNEISEKSEIFDDQFSVERPDGSNFTLKIRSTKLEDSAMYFCASSPRDGVYGYTFGSGTRLTVV.

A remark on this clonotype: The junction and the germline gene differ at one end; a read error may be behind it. CDR3 bases: TGTGCCAGCAGCTTTTCTGCAGGGGGCTCCTACGAGCAGTGCTTC. Translated, it gives CASSFSAGGSYEQCF. V is TRBV7-2 and J is TRBJ2-7; TRBD1 matches at 8 bases. The CDR3 totals 15 residues. In germline, CDR1 is SGHTA, CDR2 FQGNSA.

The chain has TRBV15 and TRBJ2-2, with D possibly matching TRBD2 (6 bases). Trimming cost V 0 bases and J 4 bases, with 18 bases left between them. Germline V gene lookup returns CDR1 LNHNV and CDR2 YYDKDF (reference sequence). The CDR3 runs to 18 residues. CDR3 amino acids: CATSRDPRDFRSTGELFF. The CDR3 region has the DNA TGTGCCACCAGCAGAGACCCCCGGGACTTCCGATCCACCGGGGAGCTGTTTTTT.

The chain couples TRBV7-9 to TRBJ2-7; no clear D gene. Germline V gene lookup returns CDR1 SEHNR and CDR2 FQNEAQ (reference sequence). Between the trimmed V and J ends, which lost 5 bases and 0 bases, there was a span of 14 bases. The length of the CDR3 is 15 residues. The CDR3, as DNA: TGTGCCAGCAGCCCAGCCGGAGCTGGCTCCTACGAGCAGTACTTC. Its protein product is CASSPAGAGSYEQYF. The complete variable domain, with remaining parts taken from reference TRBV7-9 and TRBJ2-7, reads DTGVSQNPRHKITKRGQNVTFRCDPISEHNRLYWYRQTLGQGPEFLTYFQNEAQLEKSRLLSDRFSAERPKGSFSTLEIQRTEQGDSAMYLCASSPAGAGSYEQYFGPGTRLTVT.

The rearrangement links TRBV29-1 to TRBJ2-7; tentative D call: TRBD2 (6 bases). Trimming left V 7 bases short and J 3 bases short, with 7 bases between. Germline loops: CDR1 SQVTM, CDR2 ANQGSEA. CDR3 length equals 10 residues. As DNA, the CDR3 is TGCAGCGGGAGGGACTACGAGCAGTACTTC. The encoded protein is CSGRDYEQYF.

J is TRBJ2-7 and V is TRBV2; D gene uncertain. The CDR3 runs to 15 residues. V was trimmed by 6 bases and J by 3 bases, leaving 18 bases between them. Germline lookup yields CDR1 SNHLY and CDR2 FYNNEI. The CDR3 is CASSQDPMADYEQYF. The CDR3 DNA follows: TGTGCCAGCAGCCAAGACCCCATGGCCGACTACGAGCAGTACTTC.

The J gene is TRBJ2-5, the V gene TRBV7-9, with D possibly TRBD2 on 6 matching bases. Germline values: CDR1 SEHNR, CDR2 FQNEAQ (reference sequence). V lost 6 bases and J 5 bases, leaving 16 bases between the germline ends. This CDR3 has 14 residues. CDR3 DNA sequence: TGTGCCAGCAGTATTCGGACTATGCGCGAGACCCAGTACTTC. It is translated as CASSIRTMRETQYF.

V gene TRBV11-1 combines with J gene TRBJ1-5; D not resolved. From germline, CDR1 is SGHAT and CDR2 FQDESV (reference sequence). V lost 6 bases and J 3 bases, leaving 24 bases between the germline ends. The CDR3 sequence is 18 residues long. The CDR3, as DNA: TGTGCCAGCAGTGCGGGATACCATGCCCGGTCCTACAATCAGCCCCAGCATTTT. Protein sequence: CASSAGYHARSYNQPQHF. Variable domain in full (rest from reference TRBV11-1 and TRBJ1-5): EAEVAQSPRYKITEKSQAVAFWCDPISGHATLYWYRQILGQGPELLVQFQDESVVDDSQLPKDRFSAERLKGVDSTLKIQPAELGDSAMYLCASSAGYHARSYNQPQHFGDGTRLSIL.

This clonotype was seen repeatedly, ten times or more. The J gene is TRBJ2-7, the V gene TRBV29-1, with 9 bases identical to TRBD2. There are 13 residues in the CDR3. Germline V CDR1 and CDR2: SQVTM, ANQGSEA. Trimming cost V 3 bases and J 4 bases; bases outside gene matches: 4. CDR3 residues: CSVDSGSGYEQYF. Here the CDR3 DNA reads TGCAGCGTTGATAGCGGGAGTGGATACGAGCAGTACTTC.